The sequence of this T cell receptor (beta chain) was determined in a study of human T cells and chemical hapten exposure. Study-wide context: Small differences in pooled library volume mainly drove the variation in TCR yields per sample. Study-level results: No shift was seen in TCRs above 1 in 1000 frequency with DPC sensitization.

The table lists this clonotype with many counts. Its antigen is unidentified. Germline values: CDR1 SGHRS, CDR2 YFSETQ. The CDR3 is 14 amino acids. V was shortened by 2 bases and J by 6 bases, with 15 bases between the two germline ends. Individual cDNA molecules had unique molecular identifiers attached to them by the library. In the authors' methods: There were a median of roughly 100,000 TCRs per sample, with a range from roughly 20,000 to 690,600. A single record per CDR3 protein comes from TCRdb applying MiXCR to the RACE reads. The V and J calls here are based on TCRdb, not the publication. The table includes about 130,000 distinct CDR3 sequences, approximately 8.3% detected once. Time point of the sample: healthy volunteer bleed at 2 weeks. Unfractionated whole blood served as the source for total RNA extraction.

The chain uses TRBV5-1 and TRBJ2-7, with D maybe TRBD1 (6 bases). The sequence was collected from a male donor in good health. Some clones in this sample may be carry-over from other donors' samples. Sequencing was performed on whole blood. The CDR3 sequence is CASSFQQGSGEQYF. In DNA form, the CDR3 reads TGCGCCAGCAGCTTTCAACAGGGATCGGGCGAGCAGTACTTC. The complete variable domain, with remaining parts taken from reference TRBV5-1 and TRBJ2-7, reads KAGVTQTPRYLIKTRGQQVTLSCSPISGHRSVSWYQQTPGQGLQFLFEYFSETQRNKGNFPGRFSGRQFSNSRSEMNVSTLELGDSALYLCASSFQQGSGEQYFGPGTRLTVT.